These 23 T cell receptor beta chains share one sample of origin, sequenced in a study of shared clonotypes between healthy human individuals (TCRdb year 2020). CD8 naive samples were CD45RO-negative cells positively selected for CCR7, giving a CD45RA+CCR7+ population that excluded TemRA cells. Receptor amplification or capture employed the immunoSEQ multiplex PCR assay. The table comes from immuneACCESS by way of TCRdb, which keeps in-frame sequences with V and J called. Part of the clones is missing from these tables; in studies checked, under half for an unresolved V gene and the rest for unknown reasons. The sample data list about 2.1 million clones, and just under 95% of these were observed just once. Clones ranked in the top ten supply over 1.5% of the sample. Input material: naive CD8+ T cells from PBMCs. This specimen's cell subset or site label, interpreted: CD45RA+CCR7+. These receptor sequences come from a man aged 18 to 29 in good health. Some clones in this sample may be carry-over from other donors' samples.

This clone was seen just once. This chain uses TRBV29-1 with TRBJ2-2; TRBD1 matches 11 bases. V gave up 6 bases and J gave up 6 bases; unmatched junction bases: 6. Germline CDR1 SQVTM, CDR2 ANQGSEA. The CDR3 spans 14 residues. The CDR3 reads CSVDGQGAAGELFF. The CDR3 coding sequence is TGCAGCGTCGATGGACAGGGGGCGGCCGGGGAGCTGTTTTTT.

The V gene is TRBV5-4, the J gene TRBJ2-3, with a tentative D call TRBD1 (5 bases). CDR3 size: 16 residues. The V end was cut by 2 bases, the J end by 0 bases, with 13 bases between. Germline V gene sequence: CDR1 SGHNT, CDR2 YYREEE (reference sequence). CDR3 protein: CASSFRGLPSTDTQYF. The CDR3 nucleotides read TGTGCCAGCAGCTTTAGGGGCCTGCCTAGCACAGATACGCAGTATTTT.

This chain joins TRBV7-9 and TRBJ2-5; no reliable D call. Germline CDR1 is SEHNR and CDR2 is FQNEAQ (reference sequence). The CDR3 has 15 amino acids. V lost 5 bases to trimming and J lost 2 bases, with 15 bases between them. In nucleotides, the CDR3 is TGTGCCAGCAGCCCCCGGTCTCAAGGGCAAGAGACCCAGTACTTC. Its translation is CASSPRSQGQETQYF.

V and J are TRBV9 and TRBJ2-7; 9 bases align to TRBD1. Germline lookup yields CDR1 SGDLS and CDR2 YYNGEE. Trimming removed 3 bases from V and 4 bases from J; junction bases left unmatched: 5. The CDR3 extends over 14 amino acids. This chain's CDR3 is CASSEGTGNYEQYF. In DNA, the CDR3 is TGTGCCAGCAGCGAGGGGACAGGGAATTACGAGCAGTACTTC.

The chain uses TRBV2 and TRBJ2-7; TRBD1 matches at 10 bases. J gave up 1 base and V 8 bases, and 11 bases lay outside the gene matches. The germline V gene encodes CDR1 SNHLY and CDR2 FYNNEI. This CDR3 contains 16 residues. The CDR3 protein is CASVFRGTGVSYEQYF. The CDR3 DNA reads as TGTGCCAGCGTATTTCGGGGGACAGGGGTATCCTACGAGCAGTACTTC.

This chain links TRBV27 with TRBJ2-7; TRBD2 is a possible D gene (5 bases). Trimming removed 7 bases at V and 6 bases at J, with 13 bases between. The germline CDR1 and CDR2 sequences are MNHEY and SMNVEV (reference sequence). The CDR3 loop spans 12 amino acids. The CDR3 coding sequence is TGTGCCAGCACGGACTGGACGGGCGAGCAGTACTTC. Translated: CASTDWTGEQYF.

The gene calls are TRBV5-4 and TRBJ1-2; 11 bases align to TRBD1. CDR1 SGHNT and CDR2 YYREEE come from the germline V gene (reference sequence). The CDR3 extends over 16 amino acids. Trimming took 3 bases from V and 4 from J; bases not matched to a gene: 8. CDR3 protein: CASSWGRGQGGYGYTF. The CDR3 DNA follows: TGTGCCAGCAGCTGGGGTAGGGGACAGGGGGGCTATGGCTACACCTTC.

This chain links TRBV4-2 with TRBJ2-7; D is perhaps TRBD2 (6 bases). The germline CDR1 and CDR2 sequences are LGHNA and YNFKEQ. V lost 5 bases to trimming and J lost 3 bases, with 14 bases between them. The CDR3 runs to 14 residues. The CDR3 sequence is CASSTGTPDYEQYF. CDR3 in DNA: TGTGCCAGCAGCACCGGGACTCCCGACTACGAGCAGTACTTC.

The chain recombines TRBV27 with TRBJ2-5; 8 bases line up with TRBD1. The germline V gene has CDR1 MNHEY and CDR2 SMNVEV (reference sequence). CDR3 length equals 14 residues. V dropped 8 bases and J dropped 5; count of bases not matched to a gene: 10. The CDR3 spells CASSNPDRVETQYF. CDR3 coding DNA: TGTGCCAGCTCCAACCCGGACAGGGTGGAGACCCAGTACTTC.

This chain uses TRBV5-1 with TRBJ1-1; 10 bases fit TRBD1. Germline V gives CDR1 SGHRS, CDR2 YFSETQ. CDR3 length: 12 amino acids. V dropped 3 bases and J dropped 13; count of bases not matched to a gene: 6. This chain's CDR3 is CASSSGTGEDFF. The CDR3 region has the DNA TGCGCCAGCAGCTCCGGGACAGGGGAGGATTTCTTT.

The chain is built from TRBV14 and TRBJ1-2; 8 bases agree with TRBD1. This CDR3 is 15 amino acids long. Germline loops: CDR1 SGHDN, CDR2 FVKESK. V lost 1 base, J lost 6 bases, and 7 bases stayed unmatched. CDR3 sequence: CASSQGRQGRNGYTF. In DNA form, the CDR3 reads TGTGCCAGCAGCCAAGGAAGACAGGGGCGAAATGGCTACACCTTC.

The rearrangement uses TRBV30 and TRBJ1-1; D ambiguous. Germline V gene sequence: CDR1 GTSNPN, CDR2 SVGIG (reference sequence). The CDR3 runs to 15 residues. Trimming shortened V by 3 bases and J by 2 bases, and 16 bases separated the two germline ends. CDR3 residues: CAWSSDKGSNTEAFF. The CDR3 nucleotides read TGTGCCTGGAGCTCAGATAAGGGCAGCAACACTGAAGCTTTCTTT.

In DNA form, the CDR3 reads TGTGCCAGCACCGACACTACCCTAGCCAAAAACATTCAGTACTTC. This sequence encodes CASTDTTLAKNIQYF. V usage is TRBV2 and J usage is TRBJ2-4; D call uncertain. The ends were cut back, 7 bases at V and 0 bases at J, with 13 bases in the middle. The length of the CDR3 is 15 residues. The germline CDR1 and CDR2 sequences are SNHLY and FYNNEI.

CDR3 DNA sequence: TGTGCCAGCAGCCGTAGCCTGGAGGGGGCTAATGAAAAACTGTTTTTT. Translating gives CASSRSLEGANEKLFF. The chain carries TRBV7-9 and TRBJ1-4, with D possibly being TRBD1 (6 bases). V shed 5 bases and J shed 3 bases, with 16 bases lying between them. The CDR3 runs 16 residues. The germline V gene has CDR1 SEHNR and CDR2 FQNEAQ (reference sequence).

Worth noting for this clone: Distinct nucleotide sequences in the sample also encode this CDR3. The genes are TRBV9 and TRBJ2-1; 8 bases line up with TRBD1. This CDR3 spans 14 amino acids. CDR1 and CDR2 from the germline V gene are SGDLS and YYNGEE. J gave up 0 bases and V 5 bases, and 1 base lay outside the gene matches. The CDR3: CASSTGGSYNEQFF. CDR3 coding DNA: TGTGCCAGCAGTACAGGGGGCTCCTACAATGAGCAGTTCTTC.

The rearrangement links TRBV4-2 to TRBJ1-2, with 8 bases matching TRBD1. Germline V lookup: CDR1 LGHNA, CDR2 YNFKEQ. The CDR3 totals 17 residues. J gave up 4 bases and V 1 base, and 11 bases lay outside the gene matches. The CDR3 region has the DNA TGTGCCAGCAGCCAAGTCCTGGACAGGGAAAGGACCTATGGCTACACCTTC. Translation gives CASSQVLDRERTYGYTF.

The V call is TRBV28, the J call TRBJ2-2; D remains ambiguous. V lost 5 bases and J lost 0, with 7 bases in between. This CDR3 comprises 14 residues. CDR1 is MDHEN, CDR2 SYDVKM, per germline. CDR3 sequence reads: CASSPRTNTGELFF. CDR3 in DNA: TGTGCCAGCAGTCCCCGTACGAACACCGGGGAGCTGTTTTTT.

The rearrangement links TRBV4-1 to TRBJ2-7, with 9 bases aligning to TRBD1. This CDR3 contains 16 residues. V gave up 4 bases and J gave up 5 bases; unmatched junction bases: 12. Germline V gene lookup returns CDR1 MGHRA and CDR2 YSYEKL. CDR3 in amino acids: CASSPRETGGGHEQYF. The CDR3 bases are TGCGCCAGCAGCCCAAGGGAAACAGGGGGCGGCCACGAGCAGTACTTC.

J is TRBJ1-1 and V is TRBV29-1; possibly TRBD1 for D (6 bases). With 7 bases removed from V and 6 bases from J, the gap between germline ends came to 30 bases. This CDR3 has 17 residues. Germline V gene lookup returns CDR1 SQVTM and CDR2 ANQGSEA. In DNA form, the CDR3 reads TGCAGCGCCCTACAACCTAACAGGGACGTCGACGTCGCTGAAGCTTTCTTT. Translation: CSALQPNRDVDVAEAFF.

V and J are TRBV15 and TRBJ1-5; a possible D gene is TRBD1 (6 bases). V was shortened by 5 bases and J by 2 bases, with 10 bases between the two germline ends. The germline V gene has CDR1 LNHNV and CDR2 YYDKDF (reference sequence). The CDR3 contains 14 residues. CDR3 coding DNA: TGTGCCACCAGCTGGACAGAGGGCAATCAGCCCCAGCATTTT. Translated: CATSWTEGNQPQHF. Full variable domain (rest looked up from reference TRBV15 and TRBJ1-5): DAMVIQNPRYQVTQFGKPVTLSCSQTLNHNVMYWYQQKSSQAPKLLFHYYDKDFNNEADTPDNFQSRRPNTSFCFLDIRSPGLGDTAMYLCATSWTEGNQPQHFGDGTRLSIL.

The chain uses TRBV5-4 and TRBJ2-1; a possible D gene is TRBD2 (5 bases). V lost 4 bases and J 0 bases, leaving 5 bases between the germline ends. CDR1 is SGHNT and CDR2 is YYREEE in the germline V gene (reference sequence). This CDR3 is built from 13 residues. The DNA for the CDR3 is TGTGCCAGCAGCCGGGACTCCTACAATGAGCAGTTCTTC. Protein product: CASSRDSYNEQFF.

A word on this clone: This may be a read error, as it is one base from a much larger clone. Different DNA sequences within this sample yield the same CDR3. V gene TRBV7-2 combines with J gene TRBJ2-7; D uncertain. The CDR3 is 11 amino acids. Germline loops: CDR1 SGHTA, CDR2 FQGNSA. Trimming removed 5 bases from V and 0 bases from J, with 2 bases in between. The DNA of the CDR3 is TGTGCCAGCAGCCTCTCCTACGAGCAGTACTTC. Translated: CASSLSYEQYF.

The chain carries TRBV19 and TRBJ1-3; D is perhaps TRBD1 (5 bases). Germline CDR1 and CDR2: LNHDA and SQIVND (reference sequence). The CDR3 extends over 16 amino acids. V lost 5 bases, J lost 9 bases, and 23 bases lay in between. The CDR3 region has the DNA TGTGCCAGTAGTGACAGATCCCCTGGCCCTGGGGTCACCATATATTTT. This translates into CASSDRSPGPGVTIYF.